The 9 T cell receptor beta chains presented below share a single source sample, sequenced in a study of T cell responses to AZD1222 COVID-19 vaccine. The data were produced by immunoSEQ multiplex PCR, yet TCRdb's version contains in-frame clones alone and is incomplete. Of 70,000 or so clones listed, around 86% are singletons. Sequencing used peripheral blood, obtained on day 0 of AZD1222 vaccination. The receptors were sampled from an adult in good health.

The chain combines TRBV7-9 with TRBJ1-1, with 7 nucleotides matching TRBD1. Unmatched junction bases numbered 4, after V lost 3 bases and J lost 3 bases. Germline CDR1 and CDR2: SEHNR and FQNEAQ (reference sequence). The CDR3 has 14 amino acids. CDR3 coding DNA: TGTGCCAGCAGCTTCAGGGGGAGAGACACTGAAGCTTTCTTT. It yields the protein CASSFRGRDTEAFF.

The rearrangement links TRBV30 to TRBJ2-1; D remains unclear. Looked up from germline, CDR1 is GTSNPN and CDR2 is SVGIG (reference sequence). With 2 bases removed from V and 7 bases from J, the gap between germline ends came to 9 bases. This CDR3 spans 12 amino acids. In nucleotides, the CDR3 is TGTGCCTGGAGTCCCGGACGGAATGAGCAGTTCTTC. Protein product: CAWSPGRNEQFF.

The chain carries TRBV5-4 and TRBJ1-2; D possibly corresponds to TRBD1 (5 bases). The CDR3 contains 14 residues. CDR1 is SGHNT, CDR2 YYREEE, per germline (reference sequence). Between the trimmed V and J ends, which lost 3 bases and 8 bases, there was a span of 17 bases. The CDR3 here is CASSYDFQGMGYTF. In DNA, the CDR3 is TGTGCCAGCAGCTACGATTTCCAGGGAATGGGCTACACCTTC.

In its sample, this clone was seen once. The V gene is TRBV18, the J gene TRBJ2-1, with D perhaps being TRBD1 or TRBD2 (6 bases each). CDR1 and CDR2 from the germline V gene are KGHSH and LQKENI. The CDR3 runs to 14 residues. V gave up 0 bases and J gave up 7 bases, with 10 bases separating them. CDR3 loop: CASSPPQGGNEQFF. The CDR3 DNA follows: TGTGCCAGCTCACCACCCCAAGGGGGGAATGAGCAGTTCTTC.

The rearrangement joins TRBV18 to TRBJ1-2; tentatively, D is TRBD1 (6 bases). This CDR3 has 15 amino acids. V lost 4 bases, J lost 6 bases, and 18 bases lay in between. The V gene's germline CDR1 is KGHSH and CDR2 LQKENI. CDR3 loop: CASSQIGRGADGYTF. CDR3 DNA sequence: TGTGCCAGCTCACAGATCGGCAGGGGAGCGGATGGCTACACCTTC. Full variable domain (remainder filled in from reference TRBV18 and TRBJ1-2): NAGVMQNPRHLVRRRGQEARLRCSPMKGHSHVYWYRQLPEEGLKFMVYLQKENIIDESGMPKERFSAEFPKEGPSILRIQQVVRGDSAAYFCASSQIGRGADGYTFGSGTRLTVV.

This sequence joins TRBV4-3 and TRBJ2-7; 8 bases are a match to TRBD2. Losses at the gene ends were 3 bases for V and 2 bases for J; bases not matched to a gene: 3. Germline V gene data show CDR1 as LGHNA and CDR2 as YSLEER. This CDR3 has 14 residues. The chain's CDR3 is CASSQFGGAYEQYF. CDR3 nucleotide sequence: TGCGCCAGCAGCCAGTTCGGGGGGGCCTACGAGCAGTACTTC.

The CDR3 DNA follows: TGTGCCAGCAGCTTATTCACAGGGGCGGAAGCTTTCTTT. Protein product: CASSLFTGAEAFF. The rearrangement links TRBV7-9 to TRBJ1-1; 7 nucleotides align to TRBD1. Germline V CDR1 and CDR2: SEHNR, FQNEAQ (reference sequence). The CDR3 is 13 residues long. With V trimmed by 2 bases and J by 8 bases, 5 bases remained unmatched.

As regards this clone: The junction does not match germline at one end; this may be a read error. The genes are TRBV6-5 and TRBJ2-7; D is uncertain. Per the germline V gene, CDR1 is MNHEY and CDR2 is SVGAGI. CDR3 length equals 11 residues. The CDR3 here is CASQGPYAQYF. CDR3 DNA sequence: TGTGCCAGCCAAGGCCCCTACGCGCAGTACTTC.

The genes are TRBV7-9 and TRBJ1-1; the D is unclear. The V gene's germline CDR1 is SEHNR and CDR2 FQNEAQ (reference sequence). V lost 5 bases, J lost 1 base, and 8 bases lay in between. The CDR3 covers 13 residues. In DNA form, the CDR3 reads TGTGCCAGCAGCATATTAGGGAACACTGAAGCTTTCTTT. Translation: CASSILGNTEAFF.